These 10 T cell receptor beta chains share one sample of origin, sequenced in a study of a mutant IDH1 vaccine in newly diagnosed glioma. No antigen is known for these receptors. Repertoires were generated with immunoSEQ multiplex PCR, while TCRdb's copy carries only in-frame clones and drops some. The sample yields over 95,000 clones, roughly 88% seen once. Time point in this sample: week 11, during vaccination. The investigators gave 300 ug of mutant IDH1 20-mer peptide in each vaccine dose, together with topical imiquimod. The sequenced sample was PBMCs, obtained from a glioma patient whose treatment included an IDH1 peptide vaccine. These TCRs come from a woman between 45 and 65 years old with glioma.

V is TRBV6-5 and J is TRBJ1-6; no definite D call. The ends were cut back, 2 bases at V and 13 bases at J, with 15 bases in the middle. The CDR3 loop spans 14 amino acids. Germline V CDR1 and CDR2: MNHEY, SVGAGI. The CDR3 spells CASSYENARRPLHF. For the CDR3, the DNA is TGTGCCAGCAGTTACGAGAACGCTCGTCGCCCCCTCCACTTT.

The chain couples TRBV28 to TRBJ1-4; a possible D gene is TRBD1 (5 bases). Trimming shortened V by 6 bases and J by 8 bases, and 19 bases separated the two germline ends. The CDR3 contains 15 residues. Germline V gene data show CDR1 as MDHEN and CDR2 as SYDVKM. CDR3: CASRPQGLSGEKLFF. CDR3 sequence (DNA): TGTGCCAGCAGACCCCAGGGCCTCTCGGGCGAAAAACTGTTTTTT.

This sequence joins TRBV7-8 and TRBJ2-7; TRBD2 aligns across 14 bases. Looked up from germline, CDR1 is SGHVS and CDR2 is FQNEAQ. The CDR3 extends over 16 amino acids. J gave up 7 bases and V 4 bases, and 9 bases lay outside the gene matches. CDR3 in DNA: TGTGCCAGCAGCTCCTCCCGACTAGCGGGAGGGTGGGAGCAGTACTTC. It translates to CASSSSRLAGGWEQYF.

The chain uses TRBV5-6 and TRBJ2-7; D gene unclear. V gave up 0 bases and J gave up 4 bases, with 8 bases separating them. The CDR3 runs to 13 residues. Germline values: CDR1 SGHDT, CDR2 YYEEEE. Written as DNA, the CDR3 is TGTGCCAGCAGCTTGGAGCAGCCTTACGAGCAGTACTTC. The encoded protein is CASSLEQPYEQYF.

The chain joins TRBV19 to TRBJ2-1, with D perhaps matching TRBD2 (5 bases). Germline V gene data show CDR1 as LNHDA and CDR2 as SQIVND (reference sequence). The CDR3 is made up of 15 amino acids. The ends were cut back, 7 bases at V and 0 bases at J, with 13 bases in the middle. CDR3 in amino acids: CASTETTSSYNEQFF. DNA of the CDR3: TGTGCCAGTACTGAGACTACGAGCTCCTACAATGAGCAGTTCTTC.

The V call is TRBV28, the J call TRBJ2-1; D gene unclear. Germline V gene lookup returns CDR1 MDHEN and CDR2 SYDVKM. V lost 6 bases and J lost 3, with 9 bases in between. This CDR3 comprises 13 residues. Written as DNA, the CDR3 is TGTGCCAGCAGCCTTATCCGCTACAATGAGCAGTTCTTC. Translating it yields CASSLIRYNEQFF.

CDR3 bases: TGTGCCAGCAGCAAAGACCTCCCGAACACTGAAGCTTTCTTT. It specifies CASSKDLPNTEAFF. This sequence joins TRBV21-1 and TRBJ1-1. TRBV21-1 is shown as a pseudogene. The CDR3 is made up of 14 amino acids.

CDR3 in DNA: TGTGCCTGGGCCTGGGGGAGCGAGTACGAGCAGTACTTC. Translation: CAWAWGSEYEQYF. This sequence joins TRBV30 and TRBJ2-7; either TRBD1 or TRBD2 may supply D (5 bases each). Germline V gene sequence: CDR1 GTSNPN, CDR2 SVGIG (reference sequence). Trimming left V 5 bases short and J 4 bases short, with 15 bases between. The CDR3 runs 13 residues.

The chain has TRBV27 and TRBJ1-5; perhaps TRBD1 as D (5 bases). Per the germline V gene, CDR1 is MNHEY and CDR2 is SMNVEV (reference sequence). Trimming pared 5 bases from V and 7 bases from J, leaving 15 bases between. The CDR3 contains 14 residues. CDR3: CASSPGGAWQPQHF. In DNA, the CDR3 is TGTGCCAGCAGTCCGGGAGGGGCTTGGCAGCCCCAGCATTTT.

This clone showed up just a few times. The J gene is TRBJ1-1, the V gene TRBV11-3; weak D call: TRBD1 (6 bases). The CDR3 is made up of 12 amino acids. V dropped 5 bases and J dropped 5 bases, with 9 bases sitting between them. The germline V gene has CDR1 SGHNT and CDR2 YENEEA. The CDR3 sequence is CASSVGGTEAFF. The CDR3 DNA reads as TGTGCCAGCAGCGTAGGGGGAACTGAAGCTTTCTTT.